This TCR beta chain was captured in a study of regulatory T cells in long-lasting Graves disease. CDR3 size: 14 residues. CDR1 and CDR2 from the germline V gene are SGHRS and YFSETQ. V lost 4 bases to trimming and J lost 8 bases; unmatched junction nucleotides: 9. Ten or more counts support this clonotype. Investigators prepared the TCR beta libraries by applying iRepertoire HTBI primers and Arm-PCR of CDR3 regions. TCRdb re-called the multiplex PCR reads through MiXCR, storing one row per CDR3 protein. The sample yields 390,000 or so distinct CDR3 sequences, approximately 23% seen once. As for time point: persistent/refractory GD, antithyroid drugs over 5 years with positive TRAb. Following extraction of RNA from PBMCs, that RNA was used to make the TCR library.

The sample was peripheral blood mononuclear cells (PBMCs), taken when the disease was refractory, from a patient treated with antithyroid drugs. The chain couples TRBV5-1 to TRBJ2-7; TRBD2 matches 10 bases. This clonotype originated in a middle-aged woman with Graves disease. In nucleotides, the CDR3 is TGCGCCAGCAGCCCCGGACTAGCGGCAGGCAAGCAGTACTTC. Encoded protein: CASSPGLAAGKQYF.